This entry lists 19 T cell receptor beta chains sequenced from one sample in a study of blood T cell repertoires in COVID-19. The data were produced by immunoSEQ multiplex PCR, yet TCRdb's version contains in-frame clones alone and is incomplete. The sample lists roughly 350,000 clones; 70% to 90% were seen once. The sequencing sample was made of peripheral blood. Source of these receptors: a woman between 50 and 59 years old with active or convalescent COVID-19.

J is TRBJ2-5 and V is TRBV7-3, with a possible D match to TRBD1 (6 bases). This CDR3 has 16 residues. Germline assignment: CDR1 SGHTA and CDR2 FQGTGA. V was clipped by 5 bases and J by 4 bases, with 20 bases between them. The CDR3 nucleotides are TGTGCCAGCAGCCCCGACGGGACAACGGGTGGAGAGACCCAGTACTTC. Its translation is CASSPDGTTGGETQYF. Using reference TRBV7-3 and TRBJ2-5 for the parts outside the CDR3, the full variable domain is GAGVSQTPSNKVTEKGKYVELRCDPISGHTALYWYRQSLGQGPEFLIYFQGTGAADDSGLPNDRFFAVRPEGSVSTLKIQRTERGDSAVYLCASSPDGTTGGETQYFGPGTRLLVL.

This chain connects TRBV29-1 to TRBJ1-5, with unresolved D. This CDR3 region has 12 residues. Germline values: CDR1 SQVTM, CDR2 ANQGSEA. CDR3 in amino acids: CSGQEGNQPQHF. Here the CDR3 DNA reads TGCAGTGGGCAGGAGGGTAATCAGCCCCAGCATTTT. Based on the CDR3 plus reference TRBV29-1 and TRBJ1-5, the full variable domain is SAVISQKPSRDICQRGTSLTIQCQVDSQVTMMFWYRQQPGQSLTLIATANQGSEATYESGFVIDKFPISRPNLTFSTLTVSNMSPEDSSIYLCSGQEGNQPQHFGDGTRLSIL.

This chain links TRBV19 with TRBJ2-3, with 11 nucleotides matching TRBD1. The germline V gene has CDR1 LNHDA and CDR2 SQIVND (reference sequence). This CDR3 region has 16 residues. Trimming at V came to 9 bases and at J to 4 bases, leaving 12 bases not matched to a gene. The CDR3: CASSWDRTGGADTQYF. CDR3 nucleotides: TGTGCCAGCAGTTGGGATAGGACAGGGGGCGCAGATACGCAGTATTTT.

The rearrangement joins TRBV2 to TRBJ2-5; a possible D gene is TRBD1 (6 bases). The length of the CDR3 is 15 residues. Germline CDR1 reads SNHLY; CDR2 reads FYNNEI. V lost 1 base and J 4 bases, leaving 13 bases between the germline ends. CDR3 residues: CASSEGGLAGETQYF. The CDR3 DNA reads as TGTGCCAGCAGTGAAGGGGGGCTAGCAGGAGAGACCCAGTACTTC.

The rearrangement links TRBV18 to TRBJ2-2; D may be TRBD2 (6 bases). CDR1 is KGHSH, CDR2 LQKENI, per germline. Trimming removed 5 bases at V and 0 bases at J, with 10 bases between. The CDR3 runs 15 residues. The CDR3 spells CASSADYANTGELFF. For the CDR3, the DNA is TGTGCCAGCTCAGCGGACTACGCGAACACCGGGGAGCTGTTTTTT.

J is TRBJ2-7 and V is TRBV28; no clear D. Trimming took 6 bases from V and 5 from J, leaving 14 bases between them. Germline V lookup: CDR1 MDHEN, CDR2 SYDVKM. The CDR3 length is 13 residues. CDR3 sequence (DNA): TGTGCCAGCAGCCTGACCCGCGGCCACGAGCAGTACTTC. It encodes CASSLTRGHEQYF.

The chain is built from TRBV28 and TRBJ2-2; 12 bases match TRBD2. Per the germline V gene, CDR1 is MDHEN and CDR2 is SYDVKM. V lost 6 bases to trimming and J lost 4 bases; unmatched junction nucleotides: 9. The length of the CDR3 is 17 residues. DNA of the CDR3: TGTGCCAGCAGGCCGACTAGCGGGGGCGGGAGCACCGGGGAGCTGTTTTTT. This codes for CASRPTSGGGSTGELFF. Supplemented by reference TRBV28 and TRBJ2-2, the full variable domain reads DVKVTQSSRYLVKRTGEKVFLECVQDMDHENMFWYRQDPGLGLRLIYFSYDVKMKEKGDIPEGYSVSREKKERFSLILESASTNQTSMYLCASRPTSGGGSTGELFFGEGSRLTVL.

This clone was counted a single time. V usage is TRBV6-1 and J usage is TRBJ1-1; 7 positions match TRBD1. The germline V gene encodes CDR1 MNHNS and CDR2 SASEGT. CDR3 size: 14 residues. The ends lost 3 bases at V and 7 bases at J; junction bases unmatched: 8. In DNA, the CDR3 is TGTGCCAGCAGTGACCGGGACAGCCCGATTGAAGCTTTCTTT. It specifies CASSDRDSPIEAFF.

The genes are TRBV11-2 and TRBJ2-5; tentatively, D is TRBD2 (5 bases). CDR3 length: 14 amino acids. The V gene's germline CDR1 is SGHAT and CDR2 FQNNGV. The V end lost 1 base, the J end lost 3 bases, and 9 bases lay between the germline ends. CDR3 in DNA: TGTGCCAGCAGCTTAGGGTGGGGAGAAGAGACCCAGTACTTC. This codes for CASSLGWGEETQYF.

This clone occurred once. The chain links TRBV9 to TRBJ2-3, with 9 bases identical to TRBD1. Germline lookup yields CDR1 SGDLS and CDR2 YYNGEE. V was clipped by 3 bases and J by 3 bases; unmatched bases: 11. The CDR3 is 17 amino acids. The CDR3 protein is CASSAIPGQGGTDTQYF. The CDR3 nucleotides are TGTGCCAGCAGCGCGATCCCGGGACAGGGCGGTACAGATACGCAGTATTTT. The entire variable domain, with the rest obtained from reference TRBV9 and TRBJ2-3, is as follows: DSGVTQTPKHLITATGQRVTLRCSPRSGDLSVYWYQQSLDQGLQFLIQYYNGEERAKGNILERFSAQQFPDLHSELNLSSLELGDSALYFCASSAIPGQGGTDTQYFGPGTRLTVL.

This CDR3 is CASGGTDLNSNQPQHF. The CDR3 DNA is TGTGCCAGTGGGGGGACCGACTTAAATAGCAATCAGCCCCAGCATTTT. V usage is TRBV19 and J usage is TRBJ1-5; maybe TRBD1 (5 bases). V was clipped by 8 bases and J by 0 bases, with 17 bases between them. This CDR3 has 16 amino acids. Germline CDR1 reads LNHDA; CDR2 reads SQIVND (reference sequence).

The table lists this clone with a count of one. The DNA for the CDR3 is TGTGCCAGCTCAGGGGGAGGCGGTGGGGATACGCAGTATTTT. Residues: CASSGGGGGDTQYF. V and J are TRBV2 and TRBJ2-3, with D perhaps TRBD1 (7 bases). The germline V gene has CDR1 SNHLY and CDR2 FYNNEI. V lost 8 bases to trimming and J lost 6 bases, with 18 bases between them. The CDR3 length is 14 residues.

The chain is built from TRBV11-2 and TRBJ2-7; D is unclear. Per germline, CDR1 SGHAT and CDR2 FQNNGV. This CDR3 contains 15 residues. Trimming left V 1 base short and J 0 bases short, with 10 bases between. CDR3 nucleotides: TGTGCCAGCAGCTTAGGGGCAACGAGCTCCTACGAGCAGTACTTC. This codes for CASSLGATSSYEQYF.

The gene calls are TRBV6-5 and TRBJ2-5; a possible D gene is TRBD2 (6 bases). The CDR3 extends over 15 amino acids. The germline CDR1 and CDR2 sequences are MNHEY and SVGAGI. Trimming left V 6 bases short and J 0 bases short, with 14 bases between. Written as DNA, the CDR3 is TGTGCCAGCAGCCCATCCCTAGCGTACCAAGAGACCCAGTACTTC. Its protein is CASSPSLAYQETQYF.

This clone was picked up a small number of times. The V gene is TRBV7-9, the J gene TRBJ1-2; 8 bases match TRBD1. CDR3 length: 16 amino acids. The germline gives CDR1 SEHNR, CDR2 FQNEAQ (reference sequence). The V segment lost 3 bases and the J segment 5 bases; nucleotides outside the gene matches: 11. CDR3 nucleotides: TGTGCCAGCAGCTTCCCACAGGGGGTGAGAAGATATGGCTACACCTTC. It codes for CASSFPQGVRRYGYTF. The variable domain in full, with the rest retrieved from reference TRBV7-9 and TRBJ1-2, is DTGVSQNPRHKITKRGQNVTFRCDPISEHNRLYWYRQTLGQGPEFLTYFQNEAQLEKSRLLSDRFSAERPKGSFSTLEIQRTEQGDSAMYLCASSFPQGVRRYGYTFGSGTRLTVV.

In regard to this clone: A read error may account for a junction end that differs from germline. The chain couples TRBV7-7 to TRBJ2-1, with 9 bases identical to TRBD1. The CDR3 length is 13 residues. CDR1 SSHAT and CDR2 FNYEAQ come from the germline V gene (reference sequence). CDR3 coding DNA: TGTGCTAGCAGCTTGGACAGGGGAAGTGAGCAGTTCTTC. As protein: CASSLDRGSEQFF.

The chain combines TRBV5-1 with TRBJ2-7, with D perhaps matching TRBD1 (6 bases). Germline CDR1 and CDR2: SGHRS and YFSETQ. The V and J ends lost 1 base and 6 bases respectively, with 14 bases between them. The CDR3 covers 14 residues. The CDR3 coding sequence is TGCGCCAGCAGCTTGCGGGCGCCACAGGGCGAGCAGTACTTC. Residues: CASSLRAPQGEQYF.

The gene calls are TRBV28 and TRBJ1-1; TRBD1 might be the D (5 bases). Germline CDR1 MDHEN, CDR2 SYDVKM. With 3 bases removed from V and 3 bases from J, the gap between germline ends came to 14 bases. The CDR3 has 15 residues. This CDR3 is CASSLVGQGDTEAFF. In DNA form, the CDR3 reads TGTGCCAGCAGTTTGGTGGGGCAGGGTGACACTGAAGCTTTCTTT.

This clone was observed once. The chain is built from TRBV7-8 and TRBJ2-7; TRBD1 agrees at 9 bases. The V gene end was trimmed by 1 base and the J gene end by 4 bases; junction bases not matched to a gene: 5. In germline, CDR1 is SGHVS, CDR2 FQNEAQ. CDR3 length: 15 amino acids. The CDR3 sequence is CASSLETGGYYEQYF. The CDR3 DNA follows: TGTGCCAGCAGCTTAGAGACAGGGGGTTATTACGAGCAGTACTTC. Looking up the rest from reference TRBV7-8 and TRBJ2-7 gives the full variable domain: GAGVSQSPRYKVAKRGQDVALRCDPISGHVSLFWYQQALGQGPEFLTYFQNEAQLDKSGLPSDRFFAERPEGSVSTLKIQRTQQEDSAVYLCASSLETGGYYEQYFGPGTRLTVT.